The rows below give T cell receptor beta chains drawn from one sample of a study of OX40 agonist ivuxolimab in advanced cancers. Measured with immunoSEQ multiplex PCR; TCRdb has only the in-frame clones, and not every one. The sample consists of roughly 83,000 clones, roughly 80% of them appearing once. This material consisted of CD4+ or CD8+ T cells sorted from blood, taken in a trial of the OX40 agonist ivuxolimab. Source of these receptors: an adult with an advanced solid tumor such as melanoma, head and neck, liver or kidney cancer. CDR3s include the opening cysteine and the closing phenylalanine or tryptophan.

CDR3 | J | length | V
CASSYARGGGANEQYF | NA | 16 | TRBV6-6
CASSQVFSGTEAFF | TRBJ1-1 | 14 | TRBV14
CASSFRGTYEQYF | TRBJ2-7 | 13 | TRBV5-6
CASSRGDNQPQHF | TRBJ1-5 | 13 | TRBV7-9
CASSSPGQLNEKLFF | TRBJ1-4 | 15 | TRBV11-3
CASSLEPGLSTEAFF | TRBJ1-1 | 15 | TRBV13
CASSPRPGLSYEQYF | TRBJ2-7 | 15 | TRBV7-8
CASSETGGTAYEQYF | NA | 15 | TRBV5-4
CASSEQVDTQYF | TRBJ2-3 | 12 | TRBV5-6
CASSSSEGRVETQYF | TRBJ2-5 | 15 | TRBV18
CASKGRVNQPQHF | TRBJ1-5 | 13 | TRBV2
CASSIATGDTEAFF | TRBJ1-1 | 14 | TRBV19
CASSPPKANTGELFF | TRBJ2-2 | 15 | TRBV18
CASLRPTTRGNEQFF | TRBJ2-1 | 15 | TRBV6-1
CASSSGEVGYTF | TRBJ1-2 | 12 | TRBV7-3
CAWSASGPAFF | TRBJ1-1 | 11 | TRBV30
CASSVAPGTGTEAFF | TRBJ1-1 | 15 | TRBV9
CASGTLGRGYEQYF | TRBJ2-7 | 14 | TRBV6-6
CASSLGGGINSPLHF | TRBJ1-6 | 15 | TRBV27